The 25 T cell receptor beta chains below were found in one sample sequenced in a study of neurological immune-mediated disorders. In TCRdb, the 5' RACE reads were re-called with MiXCR into one record per CDR3 protein. This sample has about 41,000 distinct CDR3 sequences; roughly an eighth occur once, and the top ten carry around 1.3%. Sequenced sample: PBMCs. These TCRs come from a female donor in good health.

This clonotype was detected ten times or more. This CDR3 reads CATSRTGYGELFF. As DNA, the CDR3 is TGTGCCACCAGCAGGACAGGGTACGGGGAGCTGTTTTTT. The J gene is TRBJ2-2, the V gene TRBV15; 7 nucleotides match TRBD1. There are 13 residues in the CDR3. Per the germline V gene, CDR1 is LNHNV and CDR2 is YYDKDF (reference sequence). Trimming cost V 3 bases and J 7 bases; bases outside gene matches: 2.

The sample holds many counts of this clonotype. V gene TRBV5-1 combines with J gene TRBJ2-1, with 9 bases identical to TRBD2. Trimming took 4 bases from V and 1 from J; bases not matched to a gene: 9. CDR1 SGHRS and CDR2 YFSETQ come from the germline V gene. The CDR3 is 17 residues long. In nucleotides, the CDR3 is TGCGCCAGCAGCCCGCGGGGGGGCCTAGGGTCCTACAATGAGCAGTTCTTC. Translation gives CASSPRGGLGSYNEQFF.

This clonotype was counted many times. The CDR3 coding sequence is TGCGCCAGCAGACCAGACAGCCAAGCCCCCTATGGCTACACCTTC. Translating it yields CASRPDSQAPYGYTF. The genes are TRBV5-1 and TRBJ1-2; tentative D call: TRBD1 (5 bases). CDR3 length: 15 amino acids. In germline, CDR1 is SGHRS, CDR2 YFSETQ. The germline V and J ends were trimmed by 5 bases and 4 bases, with 18 bases remaining between them.

This clonotype was counted at least ten times. The CDR3 DNA sequence: TGTGCCAGCAGTTCCCAGAACACCATATATTTT. Translated, it gives CASSSQNTIYF. The rearrangement links TRBV12-3 or TRBV12-4 to TRBJ1-3, with D unclear. Trimming took off 4 bases at V and 7 bases at J, with 5 bases between the two ends. This CDR3 is 11 amino acids long.

Many counts were recorded for this clonotype. The chain uses TRBV6-5 and TRBJ2-5; no firm D call. The CDR3 is 14 residues long. The V end was cut by 6 bases, the J end by 1 base, with 12 bases between. Germline V gene data show CDR1 as MNHEY and CDR2 as SVGAGI. The CDR3 coding sequence is TGTGCCAGCAGGCCTAACGTAGGCCAAGAGACCCAGTACTTC. It codes for CASRPNVGQETQYF.

This clonotype was detected many times. The rearrangement uses TRBV12-3 or TRBV12-4 and TRBJ2-1; D is undetermined. CDR3 length equals 12 residues. V lost 8 bases to trimming and J lost 8 bases, with 13 bases between them. The CDR3 nucleotides read TGTGCCAGCGGCGCATGGCGCGATGAGCAGTTCTTC. It encodes CASGAWRDEQFF.

This clonotype was counted many times. V gene TRBV10-3 combines with J gene TRBJ2-1, with 13 nucleotides matching TRBD2. V lost 7 bases, J lost 1 base, and 10 bases stayed unmatched. Germline V gene lookup returns CDR1 ENHRY and CDR2 SYGVKD. The CDR3 has 18 amino acids. Here the CDR3 reads CAITSRLAGGQSYNEQFF. For the CDR3, the DNA is TGTGCCATCACCAGTAGACTAGCGGGAGGTCAATCCTACAATGAGCAGTTCTTC.

This clonotype came up many times. CDR3 in DNA: TGCAGTGCTAGAGATTTCGGCTTGAGGGAGGGCCTCACAGATACGCAGTATTTT. This gives the protein CSARDFGLREGLTDTQYF. The chain carries TRBV20-1 and TRBJ2-3, with TRBD2 matching 7 bases. This CDR3 region has 18 residues. Germline lookup yields CDR1 DFQATT and CDR2 SNEGSKA (reference sequence). The ends lost 0 bases at V and 2 bases at J; junction bases unmatched: 14.

Many counts were recorded for this clonotype. The genes are TRBV20-1 and TRBJ2-3, with 8 nucleotides matching TRBD2. This CDR3 has 14 residues. Per germline, CDR1 DFQATT and CDR2 SNEGSKA (reference sequence). The V segment lost 5 bases and the J segment 7 bases; nucleotides outside the gene matches: 11. Here the CDR3 reads CSAQGSGGGNTQYF. CDR3 sequence (DNA): TGCAGTGCTCAGGGGAGCGGGGGTGGGAATACGCAGTATTTT.

This clonotype showed up many times. This chain uses TRBV5-1 with TRBJ1-4; D remains unclear. With 3 bases removed from V and 8 bases from J, the gap between germline ends came to 17 bases. The CDR3 has 15 residues. Germline CDR1 SGHRS, CDR2 YFSETQ. This chain's CDR3 is CASSSTANPEEKLFF. As DNA, the CDR3 is TGCGCCAGCAGCTCCACAGCGAACCCGGAGGAAAAACTGTTTTTT. Full variable domain (rest looked up from reference TRBV5-1 and TRBJ1-4): KAGVTQTPRYLIKTRGQQVTLSCSPISGHRSVSWYQQTPGQGLQFLFEYFSETQRNKGNFPGRFSGRQFSNSRSEMNVSTLELGDSALYLCASSSTANPEEKLFFGSGTQLSVL.

This clonotype was picked up many times. A much larger clone lies one base from this, so it may be a read error. The genes are TRBV3-1 and TRBJ1-1, with D possibly being TRBD1 (6 bases). V lost 7 bases to trimming and J lost 0 bases, with 15 bases between them. The V gene's germline CDR1 is LGHDT and CDR2 YNNKEL (reference sequence). This CDR3 is built from 15 residues. CDR3 bases: TGTGCCAGCAACCGAGGGGGGGGGATGAACACTGAAGCTTTCTTT. Its protein is CASNRGGGMNTEAFF.

There are a few counts of this clonotype. The chain employs TRBV5-1 and TRBJ2-6; the D is unclear. V shed 4 bases and J shed 4 bases, with 21 bases lying between them. Germline V gene sequence: CDR1 SGHRS, CDR2 YFSETQ. The CDR3 extends over 18 amino acids. DNA of the CDR3: TGCGCCAGCAGCCTTCATAAGGACCCCGGGCGGGGGGCCAACGTCCTGACTTTC. Translating gives CASSLHKDPGRGANVLTF. The variable domain in full, with the rest retrieved from reference TRBV5-1 and TRBJ2-6, is KAGVTQTPRYLIKTRGQQVTLSCSPISGHRSVSWYQQTPGQGLQFLFEYFSETQRNKGNFPGRFSGRQFSNSRSEMNVSTLELGDSALYLCASSLHKDPGRGANVLTFGAGSRLTVL.

This clonotype occurred many times. V gene TRBV5-5 combines with J gene TRBJ1-5; the D is unclear. Germline V lookup: CDR1 SGHKS, CDR2 YYEKEE (reference sequence). The CDR3 contains 15 residues. Trimming cost V 0 bases and J 6 bases, with 13 bases left between them. The CDR3 nucleotides read TGTGCCAGCAGCTTGGGAGGGTTAGGTACTCAGCCCCAGCATTTT. Protein product: CASSLGGLGTQPQHF.

This clonotype has at least ten counts. The chain employs TRBV20-1 and TRBJ2-1, with no clear D. The CDR3 loop spans 16 amino acids. In germline, CDR1 is DFQATT, CDR2 SNEGSKA (reference sequence). The V end lost 3 bases, the J end lost 0 bases, and 15 bases lay between the germline ends. This CDR3 reads CSARYSTASSYNEQFF. CDR3 nucleotide sequence: TGCAGTGCTAGGTATTCGACTGCGAGCTCCTACAATGAGCAGTTCTTC.

A note on this clonotype: This may arise from a read error, as a much more abundant clone is one base away. This chain links TRBV12-3 or TRBV12-4 with TRBJ2-1; weak D call: TRBD1 (7 bases). This CDR3 comprises 13 residues. The CDR3 region has the DNA TGTTCCAGCAGGGGGACTTCCTACAATGAGCAGTTCTTC. Residues: CSSRGTSYNEQFF.

In this sample, this clonotype turned up many times. This sequence joins TRBV2 and TRBJ2-7, with D tentatively TRBD2 (6 bases). The CDR3 is made up of 12 amino acids. Germline V gene sequence: CDR1 SNHLY, CDR2 FYNNEI. The ends were cut back, 4 bases at V and 6 bases at J, with 10 bases in the middle. CDR3 sequence: CASSVRGGEQYF. DNA of the CDR3: TGTGCCAGCAGTGTGAGGGGAGGCGAGCAGTACTTC. The full variable domain, rest sourced from reference TRBV2 and TRBJ2-7, is EPEVTQTPSHQVTQMGQEVILRCVPISNHLYFYWYRQILGQKVEFLVSFYNNEISEKSEIFDDQFSVERPDGSNFTLKIRSTKLEDSAMYFCASSVRGGEQYFGPGTRLTVT.

This clonotype was observed at least ten times. The V gene is TRBV12-3 or TRBV12-4, the J gene TRBJ1-2, with D maybe TRBD1 (5 bases). This CDR3 comprises 15 residues. Trimming stripped 3 bases from V and 8 bases from J, with 19 bases between. This CDR3 is CASSFSRQGTQGYTF. In DNA form, the CDR3 reads TGTGCCAGCAGTTTTTCCCGCCAGGGTACTCAGGGCTACACCTTC.

This clonotype was observed at least ten times. This chain's CDR3 is CASSQDQGNYGYTF. The CDR3 coding sequence is TGTGCCAGCAGCCAAGACCAGGGTAACTATGGCTACACCTTC. The chain links TRBV4-2 to TRBJ1-2; D possibly corresponds to TRBD1 (5 bases). Germline CDR1 and CDR2: LGHNA and YNFKEQ. CDR3 length equals 14 residues. V was shortened by 0 bases and J by 1 base, with 6 bases between the two germline ends.

This clonotype was detected ten times or more. The rearrangement uses TRBV6-5 and TRBJ1-2; 7 bases map to TRBD1. CDR1 MNHEY and CDR2 SVGAGI come from the germline V gene. Unmatched junction bases numbered 7, after V lost 4 bases and J lost 2 bases. This CDR3 region has 15 residues. CDR3 sequence reads: CASSSHRQGNYGYTF. CDR3 sequence (DNA): TGTGCCAGCAGTTCCCATCGACAGGGCAACTATGGCTACACCTTC.

The chain recombines TRBV3-1 with TRBJ2-5; D is possibly TRBD1 or TRBD2 (5 bases each). The CDR3 length is 13 residues. V lost 8 bases and J lost 1, with 11 bases in between. In germline, CDR1 is LGHDT, CDR2 YNNKEL (reference sequence). Here the CDR3 DNA reads TGTGCCAGCCAGTGGGGGTTCCAAGAGACCCAGTACTTC. This sequence encodes CASQWGFQETQYF.

This clonotype has ten or more counts. V gene TRBV20-1 combines with J gene TRBJ2-7, with D possibly TRBD1 on 5 matching bases. The ends were cut back, 4 bases at V and 3 bases at J, with 7 bases in the middle. This CDR3 has 11 amino acids. The germline V gene encodes CDR1 DFQATT and CDR2 SNEGSKA (reference sequence). This chain's CDR3 is CSAKDSYEQYF. CDR3 DNA sequence: TGCAGTGCTAAAGACAGCTACGAGCAGTACTTC.

There are many counts of this clonotype. The rearrangement joins TRBV7-2 to TRBJ2-4; D is uncertain. The V and J ends lost 5 bases and 5 bases respectively, with 1 base between them. This CDR3 region has 10 residues. The germline CDR1 and CDR2 sequences are SGHTA and FQGNSA. CDR3 in DNA: TGTGCCAGCAGCCAAAACATTCAGTACTTC. Translation gives CASSQNIQYF.

Worth noting for this clonotype: A read error may be the cause here, since a much bigger clone is one base away. V gene TRBV6-2 or TRBV6-3 combines with J gene TRBJ2-7; D unclear. The CDR3 sequence is 14 residues long. CDR1 is MNHEY, CDR2 SVGEGT, per germline. Trimming took 5 bases from V and 0 from J, leaving 11 bases between them. CDR3 DNA sequence: TGTGCCAGCAGTGACACCACCAACTCCTACGAGCAGTACTTC. This codes for CASSDTTNSYEQYF.

There are many counts of this clonotype. The rearrangement joins TRBV5-1 to TRBJ1-2; D unresolved. V lost 0 bases and J lost 2, with 5 bases in between. Germline V lookup: CDR1 SGHRS, CDR2 YFSETQ. This CDR3 is built from 13 residues. The CDR3 spells CASSLAQNYGYTF. Here the CDR3 DNA reads TGCGCCAGCAGCTTGGCACAGAACTATGGCTACACCTTC.

There are many counts of this clonotype. V and J are TRBV7-6 and TRBJ2-5; D is undetermined. Germline V gene data show CDR1 as SGHVS and CDR2 as FNYEAQ. CDR3 length equals 14 residues. The ends were cut back, 5 bases at V and 1 base at J, with 11 bases in the middle. CDR3 loop: CASSLTYGQETQYF. CDR3 in DNA: TGTGCCAGCAGCCTAACATACGGCCAAGAGACCCAGTACTTC. Full variable domain (outside the CDR3, taken from reference TRBV7-6 and TRBJ2-5): GAGVSQSPRYKVTKRGQDVALRCDPISGHVSLYWYRQALGQGPEFLTYFNYEAQQDKSGLPNDRFSAERPEGSISTLTIQRTEQRDSAMYRCASSLTYGQETQYFGPGTRLLVL.